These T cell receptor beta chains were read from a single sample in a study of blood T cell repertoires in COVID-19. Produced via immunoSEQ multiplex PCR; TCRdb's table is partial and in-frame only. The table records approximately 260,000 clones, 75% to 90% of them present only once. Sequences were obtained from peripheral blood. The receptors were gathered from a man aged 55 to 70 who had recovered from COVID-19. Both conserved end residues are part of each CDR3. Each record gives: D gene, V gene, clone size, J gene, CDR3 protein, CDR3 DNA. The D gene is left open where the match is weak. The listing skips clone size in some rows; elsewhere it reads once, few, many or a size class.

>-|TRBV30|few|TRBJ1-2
CAWRERGPPIYGYTF
TGTGCCTGGAGGGAAAGGGGTCCCCCTATCTATGGCTACACCTTC
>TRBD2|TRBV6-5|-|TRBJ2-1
CASSATSTNEQFF
TGTGCCAGCAGCGCGACTAGCACAAATGAGCAGTTCTTC
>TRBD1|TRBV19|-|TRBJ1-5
CASSLRTGGNQPQHF
TGTGCCAGTAGTCTACGGACAGGGGGAAATCAGCCCCAGCATTTT
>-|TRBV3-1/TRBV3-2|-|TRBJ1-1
CASSLGTKAFF
TGTGCCAGCAGCCTCGGGACAAAAGCTTTCTTT
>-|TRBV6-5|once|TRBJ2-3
CASNPISGFGDTQYF
TGTGCCAGCAACCCCATAAGCGGTTTTGGAGATACGCAGTATTTT
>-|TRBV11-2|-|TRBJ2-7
CASTLTPTTDSYEQYF
TGTGCCAGCACCCTAACCCCGACAACCGACTCCTACGAGCAGTACTTC
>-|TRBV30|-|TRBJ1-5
CAWSLTRGQPQHF
TGTGCCTGGAGTTTAACCCGGGGACAGCCCCAGCATTTT
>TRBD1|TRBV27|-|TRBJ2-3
CASSSLDRGDTQYF
TGTGCCAGCAGTTCCCTGGACAGGGGAGATACGCAGTATTTT
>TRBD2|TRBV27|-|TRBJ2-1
CASSSGGSYNEQFF
TGTGCCAGCAGCTCGGGGGGCTCCTACAATGAGCAGTTCTTC
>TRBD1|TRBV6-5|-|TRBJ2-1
CASRRTGKNEQFF
TGTGCCAGCCGTCGGACAGGGAAGAATGAGCAGTTCTTC
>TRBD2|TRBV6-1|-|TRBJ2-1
CASSGRGASSYNEQFF
TGTGCCAGCAGTGGGCGGGGGGCCTCTTCCTACAATGAGCAGTTCTTC
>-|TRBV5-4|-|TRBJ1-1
CASSFQGATEAFF
TGTGCCAGCAGCTTTCAAGGGGCCACTGAAGCTTTCTTT
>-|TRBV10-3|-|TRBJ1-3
CAISAGRVTPFSGNTIYF
TGTGCCATCAGTGCCGGTCGGGTTACCCCTTTCTCTGGAAACACCATATATTTT
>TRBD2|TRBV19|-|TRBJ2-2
CASSSLGTTNTGELFF
TGTGCCAGTAGTTCCCTCGGGACTACCAACACCGGGGAGCTGTTTTTT
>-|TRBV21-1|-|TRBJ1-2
CASSKAGLNYGYTF
TGTGCCAGCAGCAAGGCTGGCCTGAACTATGGCTACACCTTC
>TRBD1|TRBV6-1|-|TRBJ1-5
CASSENRGGQPQHF
TGTGCCAGCAGTGAAAACAGGGGAGGTCAGCCCCAGCATTTT
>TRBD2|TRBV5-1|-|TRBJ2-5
CASSSNPRGGWETQYF
TGCGCCAGCAGCTCCAATCCTCGGGGGGGCTGGGAGACCCAGTACTTC
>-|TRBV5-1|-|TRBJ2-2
CASSLGGIDTGELFF
TGCGCCAGCAGCTTGGGAGGGATCGACACCGGGGAGCTGTTTTTT
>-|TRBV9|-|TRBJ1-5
CASSDSGISNQPQHF
TGTGCCAGCAGCGACAGCGGGATAAGTAATCAGCCCCAGCATTTT
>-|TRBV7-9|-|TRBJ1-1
CASSAGVAEGAFF
TGTGCCAGCAGCGCAGGGGTCGCAGAGGGAGCTTTCTTT
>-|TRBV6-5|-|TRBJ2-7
CASTPSRVGEQYF
TGTGCCAGCACCCCTTCCAGGGTCGGTGAGCAGTACTTC
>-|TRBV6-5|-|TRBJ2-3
CASRDSADTQYF
TGTGCCAGCAGGGACTCCGCAGATACGCAGTATTTT
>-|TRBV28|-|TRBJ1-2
CASSLWGASSSGYTF
TGTGCCAGCAGTTTATGGGGGGCGTCATCGTCTGGCTACACCTTC
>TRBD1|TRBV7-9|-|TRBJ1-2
CASSLVGATGRNGYTF
TGTGCCAGCAGCTTAGTCGGGGCGACAGGGAGGAATGGCTACACCTTC
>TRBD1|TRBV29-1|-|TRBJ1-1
CSVDRGGTEAFF
TGCAGCGTCGACAGGGGAGGAACTGAAGCTTTCTTT
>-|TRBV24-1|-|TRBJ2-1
CATSRGNEQFF
TGTGCCACCAGTAGGGGGAATGAGCAGTTCTTC
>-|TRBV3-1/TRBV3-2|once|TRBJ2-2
CASSQGTSPGELFF
TGTGCCAGCAGCCAAGGAACTAGCCCCGGGGAGCTGTTTTTT
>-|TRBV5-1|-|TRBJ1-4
CASSLSPPGNEKLFF
TGCGCCAGCAGCTTGTCTCCTCCAGGCAATGAAAAACTGTTTTTT
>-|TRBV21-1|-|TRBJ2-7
CASSKWTGDYEQYF
TGTGCCAGCAGCAAATGGACAGGGGACTACGAGCAGTACTTC
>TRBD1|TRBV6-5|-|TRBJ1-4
CASSLNRGLEKLFF
TGTGCCAGCAGTTTAAACAGGGGTTTAGAAAAACTGTTTTTT
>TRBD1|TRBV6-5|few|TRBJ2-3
CASKEQGALADTQYF
TGTGCCAGCAAAGAACAGGGGGCTTTAGCAGATACGCAGTATTTT
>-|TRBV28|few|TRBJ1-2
CASSLFLYGYTF
TGTGCCAGCAGCCTATTCCTCTATGGCTACACCTTC
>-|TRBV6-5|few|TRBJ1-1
CASSYSGGLNTEAFF
TGTGCCAGCAGTTACTCGGGGGGGTTGAACACTGAAGCTTTCTTT
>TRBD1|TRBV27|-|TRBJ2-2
CATAGGRTGELFF
TGTGCCACCGCAGGGGGTCGGACCGGGGAGCTGTTTTTT
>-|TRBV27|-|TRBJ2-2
CASSLLRGLNTGELFF
TGTGCCAGCAGTTTATTGCGGGGACTTAACACCGGGGAGCTGTTTTTT
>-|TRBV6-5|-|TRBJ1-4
CASRDWATTNEKLFF
TGTGCCAGCAGGGATTGGGCGACAACTAATGAAAAACTGTTTTTT
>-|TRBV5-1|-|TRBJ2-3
CASSLGANSGTDTQYF
TGCGCCAGCAGCTTGGGAGCCAATTCGGGCACAGATACGCAGTATTTT
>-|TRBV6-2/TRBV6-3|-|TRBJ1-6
CASSFGTTYSPLHF
TGTGCCAGCAGTTTCGGGACAACTTATTCACCCCTCCACTTT
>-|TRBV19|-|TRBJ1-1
CASSINRGTEAFF
TGTGCCAGTAGTATAAATCGAGGCACTGAAGCTTTCTTT
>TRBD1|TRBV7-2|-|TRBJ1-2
CASSLVRQGLGYTF
TGTGCCAGCAGCTTAGTCCGACAGGGTCTGGGCTACACCTTC
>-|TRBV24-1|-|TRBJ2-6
CATSDQTEQFSGANVLTF
TGTGCCACCAGTGATCAAACCGAACAGTTCTCTGGGGCCAACGTCCTGACTTTC
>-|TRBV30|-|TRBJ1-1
CAWTRAPIRAFF
TGTGCCTGGACAAGAGCACCGATTCGAGCTTTCTTT
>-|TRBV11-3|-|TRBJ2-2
CAAPTGMNTGELFF
TGTGCCGCGCCCACAGGGATGAACACCGGGGAGCTGTTTTTT
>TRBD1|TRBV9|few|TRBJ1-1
CASSMDRGTEAFF
TGTGCCAGCAGCATGGACAGGGGAACTGAAGCTTTCTTT
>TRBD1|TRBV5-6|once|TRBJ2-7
CASSLQGAYEQYF
TGTGCCAGCAGCTTACAGGGGGCCTACGAGCAGTACTTC